This T cell receptor (beta chain) was captured in a study of T cell responses to AZD1222 COVID-19 vaccine. On this clone itself: The antigen is unknown.

Sequenced by immunoSEQ multiplex PCR; TCRdb stores in-frame clones only, minus some. This sample carries 80,000 to 95,000 clones, around four fifths of them seen once, and the ten largest clones take roughly 21%. Broader study findings: All repertoire sampling was performed exclusively after the peak T cell response.

Per germline, CDR1 DFQATT and CDR2 SNEGSKA (reference sequence). The CDR3 extends over 13 amino acids. V was pared by 7 bases and J by 7 bases, with 11 bases of the junction left unmatched. This sequence was found in an adult in good health. This rearrangement joins TRBV20-1 to TRBJ2-7; 9 bases align to TRBD1. The material sequenced was peripheral blood, taken on day 0 of AZD1222 vaccination. The DNA of the CDR3 is TGCAGTGTTAGTGGGACAGGGATAGCGGAGCAGTACTTC. It yields the protein CSVSGTGIAEQYF.